The rows below give T cell receptor beta chains drawn from one sample of a study of T cell changes during pregnancy in multiple sclerosis. Sequenced by immunoSEQ multiplex PCR; TCRdb stores in-frame clones only, minus some. The sample shows approximately 74,000 clones, roughly nine tenths of them seen only once. This specimen consisted of peripheral blood, obtained before pregnancy. Source of these receptors: a female donor with multiple sclerosis, enrolled in a pregnancy study. Both conserved end residues are part of each CDR3. The order of the fields is D gene, J gene, V gene, clone size, CDR3 protein, CDR3 DNA. The D gene is left open where the match is weak. Some rows have no size entry. The others give once, few or many, or a class for an expanded clone.

TRBD2 TRBJ2-7 TRBV5-1 - CASKYIGEGSEQYF TGCGCCAGCAAGTACATTGGGGAGGGCTCCGAGCAGTACTTC
- TRBJ1-2 TRBV7-2 - CASSLSWGQAGYGYTF TGTGCCAGCAGCTTAAGTTGGGGGCAGGCTGGCTATGGCTACACCTTC
- TRBJ1-1 TRBV6-5 - CASSSGLLRTEAFF TGTGCCAGCAGTTCGGGTCTGCTAAGGACTGAAGCTTTCTTT
- TRBJ1-2 TRBV4-1 - CASSPPIHRDGYTF TGCGCCAGCAGCCCCCCCATACACAGGGATGGCTACACCTTC
- TRBJ2-7 TRBV30 - CAQGPDRFTYEQYF TGTGCCCAAGGCCCGGACAGATTTACCTACGAGCAGTACTTC
TRBD2 TRBJ2-2 TRBV29-1 - CSVDVAGGRTGELFF TGCAGCGTTGACGTGGCGGGAGGGCGGACCGGGGAGCTGTTTTTT
TRBD2 TRBJ2-7 TRBV6-1 - CASRLLAGASYEQYF TGTGCCAGCAGGTTACTAGCGGGAGCGTCCTACGAGCAGTACTTC
- TRBJ1-2 TRBV10-3 - CAIRGDNKGYTF TGTGCCATCAGGGGGGACAATAAAGGCTACACCTTC
TRBD1 TRBJ1-2 TRBV9 - CASSVGGQGADRGYTF TGTGCCAGCAGCGTAGGAGGACAGGGGGCGGATAGGGGCTACACCTTC
TRBD2 TRBJ2-3 TRBV4-1 - CASSQDLAGGPSTDTQYF TGCGCCAGCAGCCAAGACCTAGCGGGAGGACCTAGCACAGATACGCAGTATTTT
- TRBJ1-5 TRBV30 - CAWSVPGWNQPQHF TGTGCCTGGAGTGTACCGGGATGGAATCAGCCCCAGCATTTT
TRBD2 TRBJ2-2 TRBV7-9 - CASSLVVLAGANTGELFF TGTGCCAGCAGCTTAGTTGTACTAGCGGGTGCGAACACCGGGGAGCTGTTTTTT
TRBD1 TRBJ2-5 TRBV6-6 - CASSASTGQETQYF TGTGCCAGCAGTGCCTCGACAGGGCAAGAGACCCAGTACTTC
TRBD1 TRBJ1-6 TRBV6-5 - CASSYSGQNNSPLHF TGTGCCAGCAGTTACTCGGGACAGAATAATTCACCCCTCCACTTT
- TRBJ2-3 TRBV6-5 - CASSLSLVPGTDTQYF TGTGCCAGCAGTTTGTCACTAGTCCCTGGCACAGATACGCAGTATTTT
- TRBJ1-1 TRBV5-4 - CASSVRDFGTEAFF TGTGCCAGCAGCGTCAGGGACTTCGGGACTGAAGCTTTCTTT
TRBD2 TRBJ2-1 TRBV19 - CASMKLSGGINNEQFF TGTGCCAGTATGAAGTTGAGCGGGGGGATTAACAATGAGCAGTTCTTC
- TRBJ1-5 TRBV5-8 - CASSYWDTGNQPQHF TGTGCCAGCAGCTACTGGGACACCGGCAATCAGCCCCAGCATTTT
- TRBJ1-2 TRBV27 - CASSLSGGAYHGYTF TGTGCCAGCAGTTTATCGGGGGGGGCTTATCATGGCTACACCTTC
TRBD1 TRBJ1-1 TRBV13 once CASSFQGQYTEAFF TGTGCCAGCAGCTTTCAGGGACAGTACACTGAAGCTTTCTTT
- TRBJ1-1 TRBV7-2 - CASSSQGNTEAFF TGTGCCAGCAGCTCGCAGGGAAACACTGAAGCTTTCTTT
- TRBJ1-2 TRBV21-1 - CASSKFPRGYTF TGTGCCAGCAGCAAATTCCCTCGTGGCTACACCTTC
- TRBJ1-1 TRBV18 - CASSTSSVVSTEAFF TGTGCCAGCTCAACTTCATCGGTTGTGAGCACTGAAGCTTTCTTT
TRBD2 TRBJ2-2 TRBV5-6 - CASSLVSGGPGELFF TGTGCCAGCAGCTTGGTATCGGGGGGGCCCGGGGAGCTGTTTTTT
TRBD1 TRBJ1-2 TRBV27 - CASKPGTGRNYGYTF TGTGCCAGCAAACCGGGGACAGGACGGAACTATGGCTACACCTTC
TRBD2 TRBJ2-5 TRBV4-2 - CASSQVTGLAGETQETQYF TGTGCCAGCAGCCAAGTAACGGGACTAGCGGGAGAAACTCAAGAGACCCAGTACTTC
TRBD1 TRBJ1-4 TRBV27 - CASSSRTGSYEKLFF TGTGCCAGCAGTTCCCGGACAGGGAGTTACGAAAAACTGTTTTTT
TRBD1 TRBJ1-1 TRBV30 - CAWGQGAGFEAFF TGTGCCTGGGGACAGGGGGCGGGTTTTGAAGCTTTCTTT
TRBD1 TRBJ2-1 TRBV5-6 - CASSTLDRGTFNEQFF TGTGCCAGCAGCACCCTAGACAGGGGGACGTTCAATGAGCAGTTCTTC
- TRBJ1-5 TRBV7-9 - CASSSDDNPWYNQPQHF TGTGCCAGCAGCTCCGATGACAACCCTTGGTACAATCAGCCCCAGCATTTT
TRBD1 TRBJ1-2 TRBV19 - CASSIVGQLNYGYTF TGTGCCAGTAGTATAGTGGGACAGCTAAACTATGGCTACACCTTC
TRBD1 TRBJ2-3 TRBV15 - CATGTGNTDTQYF TGTGCCACTGGGACAGGGAACACAGATACGCAGTATTTT
- TRBJ1-2 TRBV7-9 - CASSGGDRKNYGYTF TGTGCCAGCAGCGGGGGGGACCGAAAAAACTATGGCTACACCTTC
TRBD1 TRBJ2-5 TRBV10-1 - CASSDRGPKETQYF TGCGCCAGCAGCGACAGGGGGCCGAAGGAGACCCAGTACTTC
- TRBJ1-1 TRBV6-5 - CASKTRGEAFF TGTGCCAGCAAAACCCGGGGGGAAGCTTTCTTT
- TRBJ1-2 TRBV6-6 - CASSFPQENNGYTF TGTGCCAGCAGTTTCCCACAGGAAAACAATGGCTACACCTTC
TRBD1 TRBJ2-1 TRBV6-4 few CASSDSLPGQGTNEQFF TGTGCCAGCAGTGATTCCCTACCGGGACAGGGGACCAATGAGCAGTTCTTC
- TRBJ2-7 TRBV5-8 - CASSQPWTAYEQYF TGTGCCAGCAGCCAGCCATGGACAGCCTACGAGCAGTACTTC
- TRBJ2-1 TRBV27 - CASSFRGGGNEQFF TGTGCCAGCAGTTTTCGCGGGGGCGGCAATGAGCAGTTCTTC
TRBD1 TRBJ1-4 TRBV27 - CASSYRGPNEKLFF TGTGCCAGCAGTTACAGGGGACCCAATGAAAAACTGTTTTTT
- TRBJ1-3 TRBV27 - CASQSIPDSGNTIYF TGTGCCAGCCAAAGCATCCCCGACTCTGGAAACACCATATATTTT
- TRBJ1-2 TRBV10-2 once CASSVSGGYGYTF TGCGCCAGCAGTGTTTCCGGCGGATATGGCTACACCTTC
TRBD2 TRBJ2-3 TRBV11-3 once CASTPGGDTDTQYF TGTGCCAGCACCCCGGGGGGAGACACAGATACGCAGTATTTT
TRBD1 TRBJ1-1 TRBV27 - CASSLGGIVTEAFF TGTGCCAGCAGTCTAGGGGGCATAGTCACTGAAGCTTTCTTT
TRBD1 TRBJ1-2 TRBV19 - CASRGQGLTSYYGYTF TGTGCCAGTAGGGGACAGGGCCTAACATCATACTATGGCTACACCTTC